The sequence of this T cell receptor beta chain was determined in a study of CD8+CD57+ T cells in acquired aplastic anemia. Whole-study context: Sorted cells (CD4+ and CD8+) yielded DNA amounts that averaged about 3.1 ug. Study conclusions and caveats: The number of CD8+ CDR3 sequences shared by patients and controls was under 35.

For CDR3 and TCR beta VDJ profiling, genomic DNA was the template used. TCRdb independently ran MiXCR on the reads; one entry per CDR3 protein. The sample holds more than 70,000 distinct CDR3 sequences; less than 85% are singletons and the top ten take approximately 80%. V was trimmed by 4 bases and J by 7 bases, leaving 4 bases between them. The CDR3 spans 11 residues. Per the germline V gene, CDR1 is LNHDA and CDR2 is SQIVND (reference sequence). As concerns this clonotype: What it binds is unknown.

Patients chosen for sequencing had shown CD8+CD57+ cell expansion by flow cytometry. With no exception, the patients had severe acquired aplastic anemia. No therapy had been given to the patients at the time of blood sampling. V and J are TRBV19 and TRBJ2-2; no clear D gene. The sequenced material came from sorted CD4+, CD8+, or CD8+CD57+ T cells (not recorded which) from PBMCs. This clonotype originated in a human donor with aplastic anemia. The CDR3 sequence: CASSTGGELFF. The CDR3 DNA reads TGTGCCAGTAGTACCGGCGGGGAGCTGTTTTTT.